Listed below are T cell receptor beta chains from one sample, sequenced in a study of long-term antiretroviral therapy in people with HIV. Profiling relied on immunoSEQ multiplex PCR, and the TCRdb table lists in-frame clones only, not all of them. Of approximately 36,000 clones in the sample, approximately 80% are singletons; the top ten hold roughly 6.1%. This specimen was unsorted PBMCs, taken 0.6 years after starting antiretroviral therapy. Receptor source: a man between 18 and 35 years old with HIV. Both conserved end residues are part of each CDR3. The order of the fields is J gene, D gene, clone size, V gene, CDR3 DNA, CDR3 protein. The D gene is left open where the match is weak. Expanded clones are given a class, and other clones once, few, many or no size at all.

>TRBJ1-5|NA|NA|TRBV19
TGTGCCAGTAGTATAGAACCCAGAGGGCCCCAGCATTTT
CASSIEPRGPQHF
>TRBJ2-5|NA|NA|TRBV19
TGTGCCAGTAGTAGTAGATCACCCGGGATGGAGACCCAGTACTTC
CASSSRSPGMETQYF
>TRBJ2-2|TRBD2|NA|TRBV19
TGTGCCAGTAGTATAGATTTAGCGGGAGTGGTCGGGGAGCTGTTTTTT
CASSIDLAGVVGELFF
>TRBJ2-3|TRBD2|NA|TRBV2
TGTGCCAGCAGTGCGCTAGCGGGAGTAGTGGATACGCAGTATTTT
CASSALAGVVDTQYF
>TRBJ2-1|NA|NA|TRBV6-5
TGTGCCAGCAGTTCAGGGACCAGCAATGAGCAGTTCTTC
CASSSGTSNEQFF
>TRBJ2-1|TRBD2|once|TRBV7-9
TGTGCCAGCACTTCGACCGGGACTAGCGAAACCCATGAGCAGTTCTTC
CASTSTGTSETHEQFF
>TRBJ2-1|NA|NA|TRBV11-2
TGTGCCAGCAGCTTTCATGGGGGGAGCTCCTACAATGAGCAGTTCTTC
CASSFHGGSSYNEQFF
>TRBJ2-5|TRBD1|NA|TRBV19
TGTGCCAGTAGATTCAGGGGGTTAGGGCAAGAGACCCAGTACTTC
CASRFRGLGQETQYF
>TRBJ2-1|NA|NA|TRBV11-2
TGTGCCAGCAGCTCACCCGGACCCAACAATGAGCAGTTCTTC
CASSSPGPNNEQFF
>TRBJ1-4|TRBD1|NA|TRBV7-2
TGTGCCAGCAGCTTGGGGACAGGGAGGGAAAAACTGTTTTTT
CASSLGTGREKLFF
>TRBJ1-5|NA|NA|TRBV7-7
TGTGCCAGCAGCTTAGCGCCTAAGGGCAGGGCGCATAAGCCCCAGCATTTT
CASSLAPKGRAHKPQHF
>TRBJ2-7|NA|NA|TRBV7-8
TGTGCCAGCAGCCCTCGCAGGGACCTCTCCTACGAGCAGTACTTC
CASSPRRDLSYEQYF
>TRBJ1-1|NA|few|TRBV5-4
TGTGCCAGCAGCCCAGGGGCTAACACTGAAGCTTTCTTT
CASSPGANTEAFF
>TRBJ2-3|NA|NA|TRBV7-2
TGTGCCAGCAGCGCCTTCTCGGATACGCAGTATTTT
CASSAFSDTQYF
>TRBJ2-7|TRBD2|NA|TRBV4-3
TGCGCCAGCAGCCAAGATCTAGCGGGAGACGAGCAGTACTTC
CASSQDLAGDEQYF
>TRBJ2-3|NA|NA|TRBV7-6
TGTGCCAGCAGCTTAGACCTCGCAGATACGCAGTATTTT
CASSLDLADTQYF
>TRBJ1-4|NA|few|TRBV6-5
TGTGCCAGCAGTTACTCGAAAGCAGCCAACAAACTGTTTTTT
CASSYSKAANKLFF
>TRBJ2-7|NA|once|TRBV27
TGTGCCAGCAGTTTTGGGGGTTCCTACGAGCAGTACTTC
CASSFGGSYEQYF
>TRBJ1-4|NA|NA|TRBV5-4
TGTGCCAGCAGCTCACCGGGTGGGAATGAAAAACTGTTTTTT
CASSSPGGNEKLFF
>TRBJ2-6|NA|NA|TRBV27
TGTGCCAGCAGTTTCGGGCAGATCTCTGGGGCCAACGTCCTGACTTTC
CASSFGQISGANVLTF
>TRBJ1-5|NA|NA|TRBV28
TGTGCCAGCAGTGGTACAGGGTTCTACAATCAGCCCCAGCATTTT
CASSGTGFYNQPQHF
>TRBJ1-1|TRBD1|NA|TRBV6-5
TGTGCCAGCAGTTCCACGGACAGGGACCACACTGAAGCTTTCTTT
CASSSTDRDHTEAFF
>TRBJ2-7|TRBD2|few|TRBV28
TGTGCCAGCAGTCTCCGCGGGGGTAGCGGGGGAACCTACGAGCAGTACTTC
CASSLRGGSGGTYEQYF
>TRBJ2-3|NA|NA|TRBV28
TGTGCCAGCAGTTTTGGGGCCAGCACAGATACGCAGTATTTT
CASSFGASTDTQYF
>TRBJ2-3|NA|NA|TRBV18
TGTGCCAGCTCACAACTGGGACACACAGATACGCAGTATTTT
CASSQLGHTDTQYF
>TRBJ2-2|TRBD2|NA|TRBV18
TGTGCCAGCTCACTGGGACTAGCGGGAGGAGCGAACACCGGGGAGCTGTTTTTT
CASSLGLAGGANTGELFF
>TRBJ2-1|TRBD2|NA|TRBV28
TGTGCCAGCAGTCCTAGCGGATACCTTAACAATGAGCAGTTCTTC
CASSPSGYLNNEQFF
>TRBJ2-7|NA|NA|TRBV7-8
TGTGCCAGCACCGAATCAGCGCAAACCTACGAGCAGTACTTC
CASTESAQTYEQYF
>TRBJ2-7|NA|once|TRBV4-3
TGCGCCAGCAGCCAAGACTACGGGACACCCTACGAGCAGTACTTC
CASSQDYGTPYEQYF
>TRBJ2-3|NA|NA|TRBV7-2
TGTGCCAGCAGCCCGGTGGAAACAGATACGCAGTATTTT
CASSPVETDTQYF
>TRBJ2-1|NA|NA|TRBV7-7
TGTGCCAGCAGCTTAGTCCTGAACAATGAGCAGTTCTTC
CASSLVLNNEQFF
>TRBJ2-5|NA|once|TRBV28
TGTGCCAGCAGTTTATCGGCAGTGAGGGAGACCCAGTACTTC
CASSLSAVRETQYF
>TRBJ2-5|TRBD1|NA|TRBV25-1
TGTGCCAGCAGTGACCCGAGGACAGGCCCGGAGACCCAGTACTTC
CASSDPRTGPETQYF
>TRBJ1-5|NA|NA|TRBV19
TGTGCCAGTAGCGCTTTGACAGGCCATAGGGATCAGCCCCAGCATTTT
CASSALTGHRDQPQHF
>TRBJ1-2|NA|NA|TRBV20-1
TGCAGTGTACCGGGGGGCTATGGCTACACCTTC
CSVPGGYGYTF
>TRBJ1-2|TRBD1|NA|TRBV18
TGTGCCAGCTCACCACTACCGGGACAGGGAAACTATGGCTACACCTTC
CASSPLPGQGNYGYTF
>TRBJ1-1|NA|NA|TRBV7-2
TGTGCCAGCAGCTTAGGGGTCGGGGTCGAAGCTTTCTTT
CASSLGVGVEAFF
>TRBJ2-5|TRBD2|NA|TRBV11-2
TGTGCCAGCAGCTTAACCCCGGGACTAGCGGGAGAAATGAAGGAGACCCAGTACTTC
CASSLTPGLAGEMKETQYF
>TRBJ2-4|TRBD2|NA|TRBV13
TGTGCCAGCAGCTATAGCGGGAGGCCGCTAGCCAAAAACATTCAGTACTTC
CASSYSGRPLAKNIQYF
>TRBJ2-1|NA|NA|TRBV7-8
TGTGCCACGAAGAGTCTTGTGCACCGAAATGATGAGCAGTTCTTC
CATKSLVHRNDEQFF
>TRBJ1-1|NA|NA|TRBV19
TGTGCCAGTAGTATCTTGACAGGGAACACTGAAGCTTTCTTT
CASSILTGNTEAFF
>TRBJ2-7|TRBD2|NA|TRBV6-5
TGTGCCAGCAGTTCCGCCACTAGCGGGAGTTACGAGCAGTACTTC
CASSSATSGSYEQYF
>TRBJ1-5|TRBD1|NA|TRBV5-8
TGTGCCAGCAGCCGGGACAGGGGTCAGCCCCAGCATTTT
CASSRDRGQPQHF
>TRBJ2-3|NA|NA|TRBV5-1
TGCGCCAGCAGCTTCGACCTCAACGGGGCCACAGATACGCAGTATTTT
CASSFDLNGATDTQYF
>TRBJ2-2|NA|NA|TRBV30
TGTGCCTGGAGTAAGCTGAACACCGGGGAGCTGTTTTTT
CAWSKLNTGELFF
>TRBJ2-3|NA|NA|TRBV4-2
TGTGCCAGCAGCCCAAGGAGGGTGGGAGTAGATACGCAGTATTTT
CASSPRRVGVDTQYF
>TRBJ1-1|NA|NA|TRBV28
TGTGCCGCGCGAGAGGTTTCGTTGAACACTGAAGCTTTCTTT
CAAREVSLNTEAFF
>TRBJ2-7|NA|NA|TRBV6-6
TGTGCCAGCAGCAACCGGGTCTACGAGCAGTACTTC
CASSNRVYEQYF
>TRBJ2-1|TRBD1|NA|TRBV7-6
TGTGCCAGCAGCCTCAGGTTGGACAGGGGTCCCAATGAGCAGTTCTTC
CASSLRLDRGPNEQFF
>TRBJ2-2|TRBD2|NA|TRBV6-4
TGTGCCAGCAGTAAACTAGCGGGAGAGGCCACCGGGGAGCTGTTTTTT
CASSKLAGEATGELFF